This T cell receptor beta chain appears in the sequencing data of a study of blood T cell repertoires in COVID-19. Seattle-derived patients entered the study during active infection and were followed longitudinally. The data were produced by immunoSEQ multiplex PCR, yet TCRdb's version contains in-frame clones alone and is incomplete. The sample holds 68,000 or so clones, around 91% seen once. Germline lookup yields CDR1 SGHTA and CDR2 FQGNSA. V lost 1 base and J lost 7; bases outside the gene matches: 16. This CDR3 is 17 amino acids long. This TCR derives from a man aged 45-65 years with COVID-19, enrolled during active disease. V and J are TRBV7-2 and TRBJ2-7, with 7 nucleotides matching TRBD2. The sequencing sample was made of peripheral blood. In DNA, the CDR3 is TGTGCCAGCAGCTTAGTGCATCGGCGGGAGCGCCTCGAAGAGCAGTACTTC. Translated: CASSLVHRRERLEEQYF.